This T cell receptor (beta chain) is from a study of blood T cell repertoires in COVID-19. Across the study: Nucleic acid was either cDNA or gDNA, and it came from T cells, B-cell-depleted T cells, or PBMCs.

Enrolled through a virtual design, the participants were between 18 and 89 years of age and came from roughly 22 US areas. Donors were grouped by their self-reported clinical history. Under the authors' procedure: For nucleated cells, counts were estimated from reference gene primer amplification. The assay was immunoSEQ multiplex PCR, and TCRdb's table has in-frame clones only and misses some. V and J calls plus clone size are reproduced from that table; the DNA served to infer D and trimming. The sample shows under 200,000 clones, around 82% of them seen only once. CDR3 length: 14 residues. V was pared by 4 bases and J by 4 bases, with 15 bases between. Germline V CDR1 and CDR2: SGDLS, YYNGEE.

The V gene is TRBV9, the J gene TRBJ2-7; D possibly corresponds to TRBD2 (5 bases). The TCR sequence derives from a woman in her sixties or seventies with acute COVID-19. Sample: PBMCs or T cells enriched from blood (not recorded which). The CDR3 here is CASSLRWTGYEQYF. The CDR3 DNA follows: TGTGCCAGCAGCTTAAGATGGACGGGGTACGAGCAGTACTTC.